The 31 T cell receptor beta chains below all came from one sample that was sequenced in a study of cytomegalovirus exposure and HLA in healthy donors. Both 60 Vbeta primers and 13 Jbeta primers went into the PCR. Sequencing used immunoSEQ multiplex PCR; TCRdb keeps in-frame clones, though not all of them. This table has some 200,000 clones, about 13% appearing once. The sequenced sample consisted of PBMCs. Receptor source: a man in his fifties in good health and CMV-seropositive.

This chain connects TRBV7-9 to TRBJ2-5; D might be TRBD2 (5 bases). This CDR3 has 14 residues. V lost 3 bases and J lost 5, with 13 bases in between. CDR1 and CDR2 from the germline V gene are SEHNR and FQNEAQ (reference sequence). The CDR3 bases are TGTGCCAGCAGCTTTGCTAGTAGCGTGGAGACCCAGTACTTC. It yields the protein CASSFASSVETQYF.

The chain employs TRBV6-6 and TRBJ1-5; D is possibly TRBD1 (6 bases). The CDR3 contains 14 residues. V lost 6 bases to trimming and J lost 7 bases, with 16 bases between them. The germline V gene encodes CDR1 MNHNY and CDR2 SVGAGI (reference sequence). The CDR3 sequence is CASSLAQGLQPQHF. For the CDR3, the DNA is TGTGCCAGCAGCCTCGCCCAGGGGCTCCAGCCCCAGCATTTT.

This clone has more than one count but fewer than ten. This chain links TRBV29-1 with TRBJ1-1; D is perhaps TRBD1 (6 bases). CDR1 is SQVTM, CDR2 ANQGSEA, per germline. Trimming stripped 6 bases from V and 4 bases from J, with 9 bases between. This CDR3 has 11 residues. The CDR3 protein is CSVTGLTEAFF. CDR3 DNA: TGCAGCGTGACAGGCCTCACTGAAGCTTTCTTT.

The V call is TRBV9, the J call TRBJ2-3; tentatively, D is TRBD1 (5 bases). V lost 0 bases, J lost 4 bases, and 12 bases lay in between. This CDR3 is built from 15 residues. Per the germline V gene, CDR1 is SGDLS and CDR2 is YYNGEE. CDR3 loop: CASSVAPQGADTQYF. DNA of the CDR3: TGTGCCAGCAGCGTAGCGCCTCAGGGCGCAGATACGCAGTATTTT. Full variable domain (missing parts from reference TRBV9 and TRBJ2-3): DSGVTQTPKHLITATGQRVTLRCSPRSGDLSVYWYQQSLDQGLQFLIQYYNGEERAKGNILERFSAQQFPDLHSELNLSSLELGDSALYFCASSVAPQGADTQYFGPGTRLTVL.

This chain connects TRBV30 to TRBJ2-1, with D possibly being TRBD1 (5 bases). Trimming pared 7 bases from V and 13 bases from J, leaving 23 bases between. CDR1 is GTSNPN and CDR2 is SVGIG in the germline V gene (reference sequence). The CDR3 totals 13 residues. The CDR3 loop reads CASRQGAQETQFF. DNA for the CDR3: TGTGCCTCGAGACAAGGGGCCCAAGAGACCCAGTTCTTC.

This clone was seen a few times. The V call is TRBV4-2, the J call TRBJ2-7; D possibly corresponds to TRBD1 (6 bases). The V end lost 4 bases, the J end lost 6 bases, and 19 bases lay between the germline ends. Germline lookup yields CDR1 LGHNA and CDR2 YNFKEQ. The CDR3 totals 15 residues. CDR3: CASSPKAAGDTEQYF. Here the CDR3 DNA reads TGTGCCAGCAGCCCTAAAGCGGCAGGGGATACCGAGCAGTACTTC.

This clone was counted only a few times. The CDR3 bases are TGTGCCAGTGGACAGATCTTCCCAGATACGCAGTATTTT. Residues: CASGQIFPDTQYF. The rearrangement uses TRBV6-5 and TRBJ2-3, with D possibly matching TRBD1 (6 bases). The CDR3 covers 13 residues. Germline assignment: CDR1 MNHEY and CDR2 SVGAGI. Trimming took 9 bases from V and 4 from J, leaving 14 bases between them.

This clone was seen once. This sequence joins TRBV6-5 and TRBJ2-3; TRBD1 is a possible D gene (5 bases). Trimming took 4 bases from V and 1 from J, leaving 15 bases between them. Looked up from germline, CDR1 is MNHEY and CDR2 is SVGAGI. The CDR3 has 16 amino acids. CDR3 DNA sequence: TGTGCCAGCAGTTCTCGGAAGGGGTGGGGCACAGATACGCAGTATTTT. It yields the protein CASSSRKGWGTDTQYF.

The genes are TRBV11-2 and TRBJ1-1, with TRBD1 as a possible D gene (5 bases). V gave up 2 bases and J gave up 4 bases, with 20 bases separating them. The CDR3 extends over 17 amino acids. Germline CDR1 reads SGHAT; CDR2 reads FQNNGV. The DNA for the CDR3 is TGTGCCAGCAGCTTATTGGTCCTCAGGGTTATCGGCACTGAAGCTTTCTTT. It yields the protein CASSLLVLRVIGTEAFF.

This chain links TRBV5-4 with TRBJ2-1; TRBD2 matches 10 bases. Germline assignment: CDR1 SGHNT and CDR2 YYREEE (reference sequence). V gave up 6 bases and J gave up 10 bases; unmatched junction bases: 13. The CDR3 totals 15 residues. This CDR3 is CASNPGGAGGREQFF. In nucleotides, the CDR3 is TGTGCCAGCAACCCGGGGGGAGCGGGGGGGCGGGAGCAGTTCTTC.

The V and J genes are TRBV10-1 and TRBJ2-5, with 12 bases that match TRBD2. This CDR3 has 15 amino acids. The germline gives CDR1 WNHNN, CDR2 SYGVQD (reference sequence). J lost 5 bases, V lost 6 bases, and 7 bases had no gene match. CDR3 in amino acids: CASSSSGGAKETQYF. The CDR3 DNA is TGCGCCAGCAGCTCTAGCGGGGGGGCAAAGGAGACCCAGTACTTC.

The chain links TRBV25-1 to TRBJ1-4; D not resolved. Looked up from germline, CDR1 is MGHDK and CDR2 is SYGVNS. The germline V and J ends were trimmed by 5 bases and 8 bases, with 15 bases remaining between them. This CDR3 is 14 amino acids long. The CDR3 DNA reads TGTGCCAGCAGTTTTCGGGGATCTAGCGAAAAACTGTTTTTT. Amino acid sequence: CASSFRGSSEKLFF. The complete variable domain, with remaining parts taken from reference TRBV25-1 and TRBJ1-4, reads EADIYQTPRYLVIGTGKKITLECSQTMGHDKMYWYQQDPGMELHLIHYSYGVNSTEKGDLSSESTVSRIRTEHFPLTLESARPSHTSQYLCASSFRGSSEKLFFGSGTQLSVL.

The chain links TRBV7-2 to TRBJ2-7, with a possible D match to TRBD1 (7 bases). Germline CDR1 reads SGHTA; CDR2 reads FQGNSA. V shed 3 bases and J shed 3 bases, with 12 bases lying between them. The CDR3 covers 14 residues. The CDR3 region is CASSLGRGDYEQYF. CDR3 coding DNA: TGTGCCAGCAGCTTGGGCAGGGGGGACTACGAGCAGTACTTC.

This clone was seen more than once but under ten times. The V and J genes are TRBV5-4 and TRBJ1-1; TRBD1 matches 9 bases. This CDR3 is built from 13 residues. CDR1 is SGHNT, CDR2 YYREEE, per germline (reference sequence). J lost 11 bases, V lost 4 bases, and 9 bases had no gene match. The CDR3 sequence: CASSNRDRVNAFF. In DNA form, the CDR3 reads TGTGCCAGCAGCAACCGGGACAGGGTGAATGCTTTCTTT. Full variable domain (remainder filled in from reference TRBV5-4 and TRBJ1-1): ETGVTQSPTHLIKTRGQQVTLRCSSQSGHNTVSWYQQALGQGPQFIFQYYREEENGRGNFPPRFSGLQFPNYSSELNVNALELDDSALYLCASSNRDRVNAFFGQGTRLTVV.

This clone was seen repeatedly, ten times or more. The rearrangement links TRBV27 to TRBJ1-1; D is unresolved. Trimming took 6 bases from V and 4 from J, leaving 15 bases between them. From germline, CDR1 is MNHEY and CDR2 SMNVEV (reference sequence). The CDR3 is 14 residues long. The CDR3 spells CASRLHRGGTEAFF. The CDR3 nucleotides read TGTGCCAGCAGACTACACCGGGGAGGCACTGAAGCTTTCTTT.

A few counts support this clone. This chain connects TRBV10-2 to TRBJ2-1, with 7 bases identical to TRBD2. Germline V gives CDR1 WSHSY, CDR2 SAAADI. CDR3 size: 13 residues. Germline trimming cut 5 bases from V and 9 bases from J; bases unmatched to any gene: 7. The CDR3 reads CASSQTSDGEQFF. CDR3 bases: TGCGCCAGCAGTCAAACTAGCGACGGTGAGCAGTTCTTC.

The rearrangement joins TRBV7-2 to TRBJ2-3; D possibly corresponds to TRBD2 (7 bases). This CDR3 has 16 residues. Germline values: CDR1 SGHTA, CDR2 FQGNSA. The V end was cut by 5 bases, the J end by 1 base, with 16 bases between. Here the CDR3 reads CASSRLTGGGTDTQYF. In DNA, the CDR3 is TGTGCCAGCAGCCGTCTCACGGGGGGCGGCACAGATACGCAGTATTTT. Variable domain in full (rest from reference TRBV7-2 and TRBJ2-3): GAGVSQSPSNKVTEKGKDVELRCDPISGHTALYWYRQSLGQGLEFLIYFQGNSAPDKSGLPSDRFSAERTGGSVSTLTIQRTQQEDSAVYLCASSRLTGGGTDTQYFGPGTRLTVL.

This clone was observed a handful of times. The gene calls are TRBV30 and TRBJ2-1, with TRBD1 matching over 8 bases. Germline values: CDR1 GTSNPN, CDR2 SVGIG (reference sequence). This CDR3 region has 12 residues. The V gene end was trimmed by 5 bases and the J gene end by 10 bases; junction bases not matched to a gene: 7. CDR3 in amino acids: CAWGQGLSEQFF. CDR3 nucleotide sequence: TGTGCCTGGGGACAGGGCTTATCCGAGCAGTTCTTC.

This chain uses TRBV10-1 with TRBJ2-3, with D possibly TRBD2 on 6 matching bases. Between the trimmed V and J ends, which lost 2 bases and 4 bases, there was a span of 16 bases. Germline loops: CDR1 WNHNN, CDR2 SYGVQD (reference sequence). The CDR3 has 16 residues. In DNA form, the CDR3 reads TGCGCCAGCAGTGAGCCACTTCTCGGGGGTCCAGATACGCAGTATTTT. Protein product: CASSEPLLGGPDTQYF.

This clone turned up a few times. J is TRBJ2-3 and V is TRBV27; no firm D call. Deletions cut 7 bases from V and 0 bases from J, with 8 bases between. The CDR3 runs 13 residues. Germline V lookup: CDR1 MNHEY, CDR2 SMNVEV (reference sequence). DNA for the CDR3: TGTGCCAGCAAAGAGCTTAGCACAGATACGCAGTATTTT. Translating gives CASKELSTDTQYF.

Only a few counts were recorded for this clone. This rearrangement joins TRBV7-9 to TRBJ1-1; 12 bases match TRBD1. V lost 6 bases, J lost 6 bases, and 8 bases stayed unmatched. Germline V gene sequence: CDR1 SEHNR, CDR2 FQNEAQ (reference sequence). The CDR3 runs to 15 residues. The CDR3 bases are TGTGCCAGCAGTTATCCGGGACAGGGGGCGTCTGAAGCTTTCTTT. This codes for CASSYPGQGASEAFF.

V usage is TRBV1 and J usage is TRBJ1-1; the table calls TRBD1, which could not be checked here. TRBV1 is a documented pseudogene. This CDR3 has 16 amino acids. This chain's CDR3 is CTSSLATGERSTEAFF. In DNA form, the CDR3 reads TGCACCAGCAGCCTTGCGACAGGGGAAAGAAGCACTGAAGCTTTCTTT.

The V and J genes are TRBV5-6 and TRBJ2-5; tentatively, D is TRBD1 (5 bases). There are 14 residues in the CDR3. Deletions cut 2 bases from V and 5 bases from J, with 13 bases between. Germline lookup yields CDR1 SGHDT and CDR2 YYEEEE. The CDR3 DNA follows: TGTGCCAGCAGCTTTGGGCAGGCAGGGGAGACCCAGTACTTC. Encoded protein: CASSFGQAGETQYF.

The V gene is TRBV7-9, the J gene TRBJ2-5; 11 nucleotides line up with TRBD2. The V gene end was trimmed by 3 bases and the J gene end by 5 bases; junction bases not matched to a gene: 5. CDR3 length: 15 residues. In germline, CDR1 is SEHNR, CDR2 FQNEAQ (reference sequence). The CDR3 reads CASSLLAGGLETQYF. The DNA of the CDR3 is TGTGCCAGCAGCTTGTTAGCGGGGGGGCTGGAGACCCAGTACTTC. The whole variable domain, filled in from reference TRBV7-9 and TRBJ2-5, reads DTGVSQNPRHKITKRGQNVTFRCDPISEHNRLYWYRQTLGQGPEFLTYFQNEAQLEKSRLLSDRFSAERPKGSFSTLEIQRTEQGDSAMYLCASSLLAGGLETQYFGPGTRLLVL.

This clone appeared a few times. J is TRBJ1-1 and V is TRBV5-8, with 8 nucleotides matching TRBD1. The CDR3 has 13 amino acids. V lost 7 bases, J lost 6 bases, and 8 bases stayed unmatched. Germline CDR1 SGHTS, CDR2 YDEGEE. Here the CDR3 reads CASGVGQGAEAFF. The CDR3 bases are TGTGCCAGCGGGGTTGGACAGGGCGCTGAAGCTTTCTTT.

This chain uses TRBV25-1 with TRBJ2-2; TRBD1 agrees at 8 bases. CDR1 and CDR2 (germline): MGHDK, SYGVNS. This CDR3 is 17 amino acids long. V lost 3 bases to trimming and J lost 1 base; unmatched junction nucleotides: 7. This CDR3 is CASSDPRQGMNTGELFF. CDR3 DNA: TGTGCCAGCAGTGACCCCAGACAGGGGATGAACACCGGGGAGCTGTTTTTT.

This clone was counted between two and nine times. The V call is TRBV6-1, the J call TRBJ1-2; 9 bases line up with TRBD1. The CDR3 loop spans 14 amino acids. Losses at the gene ends were 10 bases for V and 2 bases for J; bases not matched to a gene: 8. Germline-derived CDR1 and CDR2 are MNHNS and SASEGT. The CDR3 sequence is CATRDRAGNYGYTF. The CDR3 region has the DNA TGTGCCACCCGGGACAGGGCTGGGAACTATGGCTACACCTTC.

Only a few counts were recorded for this clone. J is TRBJ1-2 and V is TRBV6-1; 9 bases align to TRBD1. The germline V gene encodes CDR1 MNHNS and CDR2 SASEGT. The CDR3 runs 14 residues. V was pared by 7 bases and J by 3 bases, with 6 bases of the junction left unmatched. The chain's CDR3 is CASKNRGRDYGYTF. In DNA, the CDR3 is TGTGCCAGCAAAAACAGGGGGCGCGACTATGGCTACACCTTC.

The gene calls are TRBV5-4 and TRBJ1-2; 8 bases line up with TRBD1. The CDR3 has 14 amino acids. Trimming at V came to 4 bases and at J to 8 bases, leaving 10 bases not matched to a gene. The V gene's germline CDR1 is SGHNT and CDR2 YYREEE (reference sequence). DNA of the CDR3: TGTGCCAGCAGCGTCGGACAGGGCCAGGACGGCTACACCTTC. Its protein product is CASSVGQGQDGYTF.

The CDR3 protein is CACTGHSYEQYF. DNA for the CDR3: TGTGCCTGCACAGGGCACTCCTACGAGCAGTACTTC. This rearrangement joins TRBV30 to TRBJ2-7, with a weak D call TRBD1 (6 bases). The CDR3 is 12 residues long. Germline assignment: CDR1 GTSNPN and CDR2 SVGIG (reference sequence). V dropped 6 bases and J dropped 0 bases, with 9 bases sitting between them.

This clone has a handful of counts. This CDR3 is CASSLRTGVETQYF. CDR3 sequence (DNA): TGTGCCAGCAGCTTGCGGACAGGGGTAGAGACCCAGTACTTC. This chain links TRBV7-8 with TRBJ2-5; TRBD1 aligns across 9 bases. Germline assignment: CDR1 SGHVS and CDR2 FQNEAQ. The J segment lost 4 bases and the V segment lost 3 bases, leaving 3 bases of the junction unmatched. This CDR3 comprises 14 residues.